Below, 6 T cell receptor beta chains from the same sample are listed, as sequenced in a study of blood T cell repertoires in COVID-19. Sequencing used immunoSEQ multiplex PCR; TCRdb keeps in-frame clones, though not all of them. The sample carries 90,000 to 130,000 clones, roughly 80% recorded once. Sequencing input: peripheral blood. The receptor source for this set is a man aged 70 or older with acute or convalescent COVID-19.

This clone showed up just a few times. V gene TRBV11-1 combines with J gene TRBJ1-4, with D possibly being TRBD1 (6 bases). CDR1 and CDR2 from the germline V gene are SGHAT and FQDESV (reference sequence). This CDR3 region has 16 residues. Trimming removed 5 bases at V and 7 bases at J, with 20 bases between. The CDR3 sequence: CASSIGRGFGGEKLFF. The DNA of the CDR3 is TGTGCCAGCAGCATTGGCAGGGGCTTCGGCGGTGAAAAACTGTTTTTT.

The chain has TRBV18 and TRBJ1-2; no clear D. Trimming stripped 0 bases from V and 5 bases from J, with 7 bases between. This CDR3 has 13 residues. Per the germline V gene, CDR1 is KGHSH and CDR2 is LQKENI. The DNA for the CDR3 is TGTGCCAGCTCACCACCTGACGGGTATGGCTACACCTTC. This encodes CASSPPDGYGYTF.

The chain joins TRBV15 to TRBJ2-6, with D unclear. V shed 5 bases and J shed 4 bases, with 15 bases lying between them. Germline V gene lookup returns CDR1 LNHNV and CDR2 YYDKDF (reference sequence). The CDR3 spans 16 residues. The CDR3 reads CATSPGGWAGANVLTF. In DNA, the CDR3 is TGTGCCACCAGCCCCGGTGGCTGGGCGGGGGCCAACGTCCTGACTTTC.

The chain joins TRBV27 to TRBJ1-5, with D maybe TRBD1 (6 bases). The germline CDR1 and CDR2 sequences are MNHEY and SMNVEV (reference sequence). CDR3 length: 16 amino acids. V shed 4 bases and J shed 3 bases, with 16 bases lying between them. CDR3 nucleotides: TGTGCCAGCAGTTCGGACAGCCGAGGTAACAATCAGCCCCAGCATTTT. Its protein is CASSSDSRGNNQPQHF.

About this clone: A single base separates this from a much larger clone, so it may be a read error. This sample includes further DNA sequences coding for the same CDR3. This chain connects TRBV6-5 to TRBJ1-1; unclear D gene. In germline, CDR1 is MNHEY, CDR2 SVGAGI. Between the trimmed V and J ends, which lost 7 bases and 0 bases, there was a span of 6 bases. The CDR3 contains 12 residues. The CDR3 sequence is CASIQMNTEAFF. The CDR3 DNA reads TGTGCCAGCATCCAGATGAACACTGAAGCTTTCTTT.

The genes are TRBV15 and TRBJ1-3, with D unclear. Looked up from germline, CDR1 is LNHNV and CDR2 is YYDKDF (reference sequence). This CDR3 comprises 15 residues. Trimming took off 1 base at V and 2 bases at J, with 9 bases between the two ends. The CDR3 nucleotides read TGTGCCACCAGCAGAGCCGTGACAACTGGAAACACCATATATTTT. It encodes CATSRAVTTGNTIYF. The full variable domain, with the rest looked up from reference TRBV15 and TRBJ1-3, is DAMVIQNPRYQVTQFGKPVTLSCSQTLNHNVMYWYQQKSSQAPKLLFHYYDKDFNNEADTPDNFQSRRPNTSFCFLDIRSPGLGDTAMYLCATSRAVTTGNTIYFGEGSWLTVV.